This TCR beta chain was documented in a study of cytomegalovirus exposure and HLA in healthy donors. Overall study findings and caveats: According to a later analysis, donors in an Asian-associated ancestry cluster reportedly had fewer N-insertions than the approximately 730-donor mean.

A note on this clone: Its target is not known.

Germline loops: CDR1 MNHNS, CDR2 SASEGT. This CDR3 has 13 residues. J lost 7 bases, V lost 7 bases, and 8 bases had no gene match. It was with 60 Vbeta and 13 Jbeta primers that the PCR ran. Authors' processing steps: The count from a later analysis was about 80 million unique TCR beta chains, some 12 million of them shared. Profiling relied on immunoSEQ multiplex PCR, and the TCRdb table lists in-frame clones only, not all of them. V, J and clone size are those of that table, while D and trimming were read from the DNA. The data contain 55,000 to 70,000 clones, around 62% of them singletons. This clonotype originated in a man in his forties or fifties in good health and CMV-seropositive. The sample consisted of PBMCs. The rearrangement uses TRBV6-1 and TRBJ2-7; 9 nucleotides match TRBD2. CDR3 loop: CASTSGALEEQYF. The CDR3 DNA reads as TGTGCCAGCACTAGCGGGGCCCTTGAGGAGCAGTACTTC.